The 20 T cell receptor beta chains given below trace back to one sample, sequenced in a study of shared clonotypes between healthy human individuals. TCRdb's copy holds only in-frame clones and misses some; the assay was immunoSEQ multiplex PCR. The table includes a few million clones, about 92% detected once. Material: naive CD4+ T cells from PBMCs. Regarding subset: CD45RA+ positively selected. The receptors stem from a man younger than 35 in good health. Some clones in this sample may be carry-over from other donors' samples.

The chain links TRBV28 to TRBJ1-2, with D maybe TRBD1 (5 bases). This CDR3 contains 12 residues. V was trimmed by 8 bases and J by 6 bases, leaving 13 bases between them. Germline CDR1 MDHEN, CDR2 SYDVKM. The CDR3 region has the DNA TGTGCCAGCCAGGGAGGAAGGGATGGCTACACCTTC. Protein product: CASQGGRDGYTF.

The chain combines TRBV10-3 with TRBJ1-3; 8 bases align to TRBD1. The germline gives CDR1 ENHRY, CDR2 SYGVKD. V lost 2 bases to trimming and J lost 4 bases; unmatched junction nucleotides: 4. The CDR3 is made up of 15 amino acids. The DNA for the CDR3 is TGTGCCATCAGTGAGGGACAGGGAATCGGAAACACCATATATTTT. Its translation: CAISEGQGIGNTIYF.

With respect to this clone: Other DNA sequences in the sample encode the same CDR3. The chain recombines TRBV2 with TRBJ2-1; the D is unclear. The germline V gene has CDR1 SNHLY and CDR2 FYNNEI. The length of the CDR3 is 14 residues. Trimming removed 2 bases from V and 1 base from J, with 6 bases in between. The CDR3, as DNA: TGTGCCAGCAGTGAACAAGGTTCCTACAATGAGCAGTTCTTC. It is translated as CASSEQGSYNEQFF.

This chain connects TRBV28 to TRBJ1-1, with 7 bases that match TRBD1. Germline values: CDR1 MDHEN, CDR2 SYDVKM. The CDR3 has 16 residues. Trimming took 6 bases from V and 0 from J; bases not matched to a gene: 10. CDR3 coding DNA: TGTGCCAGCAGAACCCTCCCGGGACAGATGAACACTGAAGCTTTCTTT. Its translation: CASRTLPGQMNTEAFF.

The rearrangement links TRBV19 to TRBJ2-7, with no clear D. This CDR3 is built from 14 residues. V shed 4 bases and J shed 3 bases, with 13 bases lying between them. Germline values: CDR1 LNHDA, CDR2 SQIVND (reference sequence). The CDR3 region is CASSTAQDGYEQYF. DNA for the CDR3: TGTGCCAGTAGTACGGCCCAGGACGGCTACGAGCAGTACTTC.

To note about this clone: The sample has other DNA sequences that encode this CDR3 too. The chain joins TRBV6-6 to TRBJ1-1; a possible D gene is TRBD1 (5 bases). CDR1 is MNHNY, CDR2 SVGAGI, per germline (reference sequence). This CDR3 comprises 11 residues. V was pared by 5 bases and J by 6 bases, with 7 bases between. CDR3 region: CASSPGSEAFF. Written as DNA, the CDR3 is TGTGCCAGCAGTCCAGGGTCTGAAGCTTTCTTT.

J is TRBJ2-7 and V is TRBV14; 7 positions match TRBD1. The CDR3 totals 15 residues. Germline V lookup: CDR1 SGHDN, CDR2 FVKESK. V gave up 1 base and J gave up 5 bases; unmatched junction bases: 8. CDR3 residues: CASSQGGRGLNEQYF. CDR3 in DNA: TGTGCCAGCAGCCAAGGGGGAAGGGGGCTCAACGAGCAGTACTTC. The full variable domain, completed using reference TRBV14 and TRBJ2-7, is EAGVTQFPSHSVIEKGQTVTLRCDPISGHDNLYWYRRVMGKEIKFLLHFVKESKQDESGMPNNRFLAERTGGTYSTLKVQPAELEDSGVYFCASSQGGRGLNEQYFGPGTRLTVT.

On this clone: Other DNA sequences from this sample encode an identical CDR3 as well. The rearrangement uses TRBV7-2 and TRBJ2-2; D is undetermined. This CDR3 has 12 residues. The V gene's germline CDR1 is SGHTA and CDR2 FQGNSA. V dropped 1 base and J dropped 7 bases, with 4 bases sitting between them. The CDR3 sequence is CASSLDFGELFF. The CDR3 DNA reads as TGTGCCAGCAGCTTAGATTTCGGGGAGCTGTTTTTT.

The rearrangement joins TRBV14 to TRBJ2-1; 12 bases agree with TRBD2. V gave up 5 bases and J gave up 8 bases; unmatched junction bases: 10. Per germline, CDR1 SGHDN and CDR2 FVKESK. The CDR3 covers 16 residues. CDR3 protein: CASSDRLAGAPDEQFF. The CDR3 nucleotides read TGTGCCAGCAGCGATAGACTAGCGGGAGCCCCCGATGAGCAGTTCTTC.

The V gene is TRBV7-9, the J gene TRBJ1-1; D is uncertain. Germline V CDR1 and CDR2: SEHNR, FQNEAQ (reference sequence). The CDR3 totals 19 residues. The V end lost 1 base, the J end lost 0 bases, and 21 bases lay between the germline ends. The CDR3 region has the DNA TGTGCCAGCAGCTTAGGAGCTATGTCGGGCAGATATTTGAACACTGAAGCTTTCTTT. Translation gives CASSLGAMSGRYLNTEAFF.

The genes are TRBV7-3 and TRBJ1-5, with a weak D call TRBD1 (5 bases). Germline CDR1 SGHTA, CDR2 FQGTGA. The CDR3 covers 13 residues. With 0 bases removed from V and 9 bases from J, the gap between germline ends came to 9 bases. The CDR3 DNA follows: TGTGCCAGCAGCTTAACCCGGGGGTCGCCCCAGCATTTT. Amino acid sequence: CASSLTRGSPQHF.

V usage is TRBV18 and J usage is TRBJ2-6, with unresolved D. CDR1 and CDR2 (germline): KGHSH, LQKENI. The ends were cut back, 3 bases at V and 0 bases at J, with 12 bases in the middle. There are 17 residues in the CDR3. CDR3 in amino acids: CASSPPLLTSGANVLTF. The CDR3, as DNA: TGTGCCAGCTCACCTCCATTATTGACCTCTGGGGCCAACGTCCTGACTTTC.

The CDR3 sequence is CASSRTGLDEKLFF. CDR3 bases: TGTGCCAGCAGTCGAACCGGGCTGGATGAAAAACTGTTTTTT. The V and J genes are TRBV2 and TRBJ1-4; no firm D call. Deletions cut 5 bases from V and 6 bases from J, with 13 bases between. This CDR3 region has 14 residues. In germline, CDR1 is SNHLY, CDR2 FYNNEI.

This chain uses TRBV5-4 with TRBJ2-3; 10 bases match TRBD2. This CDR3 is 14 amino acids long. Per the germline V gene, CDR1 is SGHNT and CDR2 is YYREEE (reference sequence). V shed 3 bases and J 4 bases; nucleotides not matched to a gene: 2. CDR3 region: CASSSSGSSDTQYF. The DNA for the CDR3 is TGTGCCAGCAGCTCTAGCGGGAGTTCAGATACGCAGTATTTT.

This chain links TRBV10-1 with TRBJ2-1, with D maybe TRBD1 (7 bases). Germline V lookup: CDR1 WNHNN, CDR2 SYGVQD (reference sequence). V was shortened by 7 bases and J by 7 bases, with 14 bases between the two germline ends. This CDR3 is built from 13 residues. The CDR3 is CASIGGGWNEQFF. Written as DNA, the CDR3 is TGCGCCAGCATTGGAGGGGGCTGGAATGAGCAGTTCTTC.

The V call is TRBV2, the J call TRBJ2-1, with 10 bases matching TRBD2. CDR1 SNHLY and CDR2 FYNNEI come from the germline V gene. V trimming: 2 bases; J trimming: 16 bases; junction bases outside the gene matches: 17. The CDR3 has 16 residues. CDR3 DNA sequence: TGTGCCAGCAGTGAACAGCTAGCGGGAGAATGGGGCGCCGTCTTCTTC. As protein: CASSEQLAGEWGAVFF.

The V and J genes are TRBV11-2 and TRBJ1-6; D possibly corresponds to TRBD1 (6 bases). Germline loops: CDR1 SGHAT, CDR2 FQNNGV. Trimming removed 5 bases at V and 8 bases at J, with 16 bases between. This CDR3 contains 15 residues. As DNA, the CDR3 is TGTGCCAGCAGCCTTGAGACCGGGGGGCATTCACCCCTCCACTTT. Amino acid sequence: CASSLETGGHSPLHF.

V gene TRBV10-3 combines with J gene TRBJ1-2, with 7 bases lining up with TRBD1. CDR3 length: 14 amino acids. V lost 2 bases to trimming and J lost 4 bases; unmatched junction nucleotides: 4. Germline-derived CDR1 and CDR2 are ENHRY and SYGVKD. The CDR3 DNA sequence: TGTGCCATCAGTGAGGCAGGGGGAGGCTATGGCTACACCTTC. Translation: CAISEAGGGYGYTF.

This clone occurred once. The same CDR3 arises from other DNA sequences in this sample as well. Here the CDR3 DNA reads TGTGCCAGCAGCTTACGAAGCTCCTACAATGAGCAGTTCTTC. Translated, it gives CASSLRSSYNEQFF. The chain is built from TRBV7-3 and TRBJ2-1; D gene ambiguous. CDR3 length: 14 amino acids. The germline V gene encodes CDR1 SGHTA and CDR2 FQGTGA. V lost 2 bases, J lost 0 bases, and 5 bases lay in between.

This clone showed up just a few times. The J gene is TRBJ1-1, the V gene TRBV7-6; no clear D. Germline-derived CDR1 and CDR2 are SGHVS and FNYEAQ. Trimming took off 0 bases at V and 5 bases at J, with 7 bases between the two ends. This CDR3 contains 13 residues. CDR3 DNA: TGTGCCAGCAGCTTAGCTTCGGGGACTGAAGCTTTCTTT. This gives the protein CASSLASGTEAFF.